The 20 T cell receptor beta chains listed next were all sequenced from one sample in a study of radiation and T cells in renal cell carcinoma. Treatment denoted: 15 Gy SBRT to primary tumor, nephrectomy 4 weeks later. The repertoire was sequenced with immunoSEQ multiplex PCR; TCRdb's copy has only in-frame clones and lacks some. The sample carries about 20,000 clones, just over 60% recorded once. The sample here was tumor tissue, taken from a patient whose treatment included radiotherapy and nephrectomy. These receptors all stem from a woman aged 70-85 years with renal cell carcinoma.

Only one count was recorded for this clone. The chain carries TRBV15 and TRBJ1-2; no firm D call. Deletions cut 1 base from V and 2 bases from J, with 8 bases between. Germline assignment: CDR1 LNHNV and CDR2 YYDKDF (reference sequence). This CDR3 spans 14 amino acids. The CDR3 DNA is TGTGCCACCAGCAGAGGATTAGAGAACTATGGCTACACCTTC. Translated, it gives CATSRGLENYGYTF.

The V gene is TRBV7-3, the J gene TRBJ1-2; 7 nucleotides agree with TRBD1. CDR3 size: 14 residues. The V and J ends lost 2 bases and 3 bases, in that order; junction bases with no gene match: 3. Germline V gene lookup returns CDR1 SGHTA and CDR2 FQGTGA. The CDR3 region has the DNA TGTGCCAGCAGCTTAGCAGGGGGAGACTATGGCTACACCTTC. Protein sequence: CASSLAGGDYGYTF.

V and J are TRBV4-2 and TRBJ2-1, with TRBD2 matching over 7 bases. The CDR3 covers 15 residues. Trimming at V came to 4 bases and at J to 4 bases, leaving 7 bases not matched to a gene. The germline gives CDR1 LGHNA, CDR2 YNFKEQ. CDR3 loop: CASSPRTSGYNEQFF. As DNA, the CDR3 is TGTGCCAGCAGCCCTCGGACTAGTGGATACAATGAGCAGTTCTTC.

The J gene is TRBJ1-2, the V gene TRBV27; the D gene is possibly TRBD1 (5 bases). Germline V lookup: CDR1 MNHEY, CDR2 SMNVEV (reference sequence). CDR3 length equals 14 residues. V was shortened by 5 bases and J by 1 base, with 11 bases between the two germline ends. The CDR3 loop is CASSPDTLNYGYTF. CDR3 nucleotides: TGTGCCAGCAGTCCGGACACCCTTAACTATGGCTACACCTTC.

In its sample, this clone was seen a few times. V gene TRBV11-2 combines with J gene TRBJ1-1; 8 nucleotides align to TRBD1. With V trimmed by 2 bases and J by 6 bases, 5 bases remained unmatched. The CDR3 consists of 14 residues. CDR1 is SGHAT, CDR2 FQNNGV, per germline. The DNA for the CDR3 is TGTGCCAGCAGCTTACAGGGGGCCGGGGCTGAAGCTTTCTTT. Translated: CASSLQGAGAEAFF.

This chain links TRBV25-1 with TRBJ2-5; 12 bases align to TRBD1. J lost 3 bases, V lost 3 bases, and 2 bases had no gene match. The germline V gene has CDR1 MGHDK and CDR2 SYGVNS. CDR3 length: 15 amino acids. The CDR3 sequence: CASSEGTGGEETQYF. The CDR3 bases are TGTGCCAGCAGTGAGGGGACAGGGGGCGAAGAGACCCAGTACTTC.

This clone was detected only a few times. The CDR3, as DNA: TGTGCCAGCAGCGAGATACTAGCGCTCGTATACAATGAGCAGTTCTTC. This sequence encodes CASSEILALVYNEQFF. The rearrangement links TRBV21-1 to TRBJ2-1; the table's D gene call, TRBD2, was not cross checked with the DNA. TRBV21-1 is labeled a pseudogene. This CDR3 is built from 16 residues.

This rearrangement joins TRBV18 to TRBJ1-2; D remains unclear. The V end was cut by 3 bases, the J end by 8 bases, with 19 bases between. CDR3 length: 15 amino acids. Germline V gene sequence: CDR1 KGHSH, CDR2 LQKENI. The CDR3 sequence is CASSPTRVFGYGYTF. Written as DNA, the CDR3 is TGTGCCAGCTCACCTACACGCGTATTCGGCTACGGCTACACCTTC.

The sample holds a few counts of this clone. V is TRBV2 and J is TRBJ2-6; either TRBD1 or TRBD2 may supply D (5 bases each). The CDR3 length is 15 residues. Germline values: CDR1 SNHLY, CDR2 FYNNEI. V was shortened by 6 bases and J by 5 bases, with 14 bases between the two germline ends. The CDR3 nucleotides are TGTGCCAGCAGCCAGGGCGGCGGGCGGGCCAACGTCCTGACTTTC. As protein: CASSQGGGRANVLTF.

The chain joins TRBV19 to TRBJ1-1; weak D call: TRBD1 (6 bases). The CDR3 loop spans 14 amino acids. V lost 4 bases and J lost 1, with 10 bases in between. The germline CDR1 and CDR2 sequences are LNHDA and SQIVND (reference sequence). The CDR3 sequence is CASSTGQWNTEAFF. The DNA of the CDR3 is TGTGCCAGTAGTACCGGACAGTGGAACACTGAAGCTTTCTTT.

The rearrangement links TRBV29-1 to TRBJ2-7, with D possibly TRBD2 on 6 matching bases. Germline CDR1 SQVTM, CDR2 ANQGSEA. This CDR3 contains 14 residues. V was trimmed by 4 bases and J by 0 bases, leaving 13 bases between them. The CDR3 nucleotides read TGCAGCGTTGCGGGGGAAAAAGCCTCCTACGAGCAGTACTTC. Residues: CSVAGEKASYEQYF.

The chain couples TRBV30 to TRBJ2-3; tentatively, D is TRBD1 (6 bases). Looked up from germline, CDR1 is GTSNPN and CDR2 is SVGIG (reference sequence). The V and J ends lost 3 bases and 6 bases respectively, with 13 bases between them. This CDR3 is built from 13 residues. The CDR3 loop is CAWRYGGGDTQYF. The CDR3 DNA is TGTGCCTGGAGGTATGGGGGCGGGGATACGCAGTATTTT. The whole variable domain, filled in from reference TRBV30 and TRBJ2-3, reads SQTIHQWPATLVQPVGSPLSLECTVEGTSNPNLYWYRQAAGRGLQLLFYSVGIGQISSEVPQNLSASRPQDRQFILSSKKLLLSDSGFYLCAWRYGGGDTQYFGPGTRLTVL.

V usage is TRBV30 and J usage is TRBJ2-2; 11 bases map to TRBD2. The CDR3 sequence is 17 residues long. V lost 0 bases to trimming and J lost 5 bases; unmatched junction nucleotides: 8. Germline CDR1 GTSNPN, CDR2 SVGIG (reference sequence). The CDR3 region is CAWSVWASGGRTGELFF. In nucleotides, the CDR3 is TGTGCCTGGAGTGTATGGGCTAGCGGGGGGCGGACCGGGGAGCTGTTTTTT.

The rearrangement links TRBV30 to TRBJ1-5, with D perhaps TRBD1 (5 bases). Trimming removed 0 bases from V and 6 bases from J, with 15 bases in between. The length of the CDR3 is 15 residues. Germline lookup yields CDR1 GTSNPN and CDR2 SVGIG (reference sequence). The CDR3, as DNA: TGTGCCTGGAGTGTGGACCTGGGGCTCGGTCAGCCCCAGCATTTT. This translates into CAWSVDLGLGQPQHF.

The chain combines TRBV27 with TRBJ2-3, with TRBD2 matching over 15 bases. V gave up 5 bases and J gave up 0 bases; unmatched junction bases: 6. Germline V gene lookup returns CDR1 MNHEY and CDR2 SMNVEV (reference sequence). The CDR3 has 18 amino acids. The CDR3 coding sequence is TGTGCCAGCAGTGTCGGGACTAGCGGGGGGCTTAGCACAGATACGCAGTATTTT. It is translated as CASSVGTSGGLSTDTQYF.

This clone appeared a single time. The V gene is TRBV5-1, the J gene TRBJ2-2; D is undetermined. Trimming took 3 bases from V and 5 from J, leaving 11 bases between them. CDR3 length: 14 amino acids. Per germline, CDR1 SGHRS and CDR2 YFSETQ. The CDR3 DNA reads TGCGCCAGCAGCTGGCGGCTTAGTACCGGGGAGCTGTTTTTT. It specifies CASSWRLSTGELFF. The full variable domain, with the rest looked up from reference TRBV5-1 and TRBJ2-2, is KAGVTQTPRYLIKTRGQQVTLSCSPISGHRSVSWYQQTPGQGLQFLFEYFSETQRNKGNFPGRFSGRQFSNSRSEMNVSTLELGDSALYLCASSWRLSTGELFFGEGSRLTVL.

The genes are TRBV4-1 and TRBJ1-6; D gene uncertain. In germline, CDR1 is MGHRA, CDR2 YSYEKL. The CDR3 sequence is 12 residues long. V was cut by 2 bases and J by 7 bases, with 3 bases left in between. The CDR3 spells CASSQMNSPLHF. In nucleotides, the CDR3 is TGCGCCAGCAGCCAAATGAATTCACCCCTCCACTTT.

V gene TRBV25-1 combines with J gene TRBJ2-2; 9 bases align to TRBD1. The V gene end was trimmed by 7 bases and the J gene end by 3 bases; junction bases not matched to a gene: 6. CDR3 length: 15 amino acids. The germline V gene encodes CDR1 MGHDK and CDR2 SYGVNS. The CDR3 region has the DNA TGTGCCAGCATTCCGGGACAGGGAGACACCGGGGAGCTGTTTTTT. Protein product: CASIPGQGDTGELFF.

This clone has more than one count but fewer than ten. V gene TRBV19 combines with J gene TRBJ1-5; TRBD1 might be the D (5 bases). Germline values: CDR1 LNHDA, CDR2 SQIVND (reference sequence). The length of the CDR3 is 18 residues. The ends were cut back, 3 bases at V and 0 bases at J, with 18 bases in the middle. CDR3 DNA: TGTGCCAGTAGTATGGCAGGGAGGGCAACATATAGCAATCAGCCCCAGCATTTT. This gives the protein CASSMAGRATYSNQPQHF. Looking up the rest from reference TRBV19 and TRBJ1-5 gives the full variable domain: DGGITQSPKYLFRKEGQNVTLSCEQNLNHDAMYWYRQDPGQGLRLIYYSQIVNDFQKGDIAEGYSVSREKKESFPLTVTSAQKNPTAFYLCASSMAGRATYSNQPQHFGDGTRLSIL.

V usage is TRBV7-2 and J usage is TRBJ2-1; D is ambiguous. Trimming took off 1 base at V and 7 bases at J, with 8 bases between the two ends. This CDR3 has 13 residues. Germline CDR1 and CDR2: SGHTA and FQGNSA. The DNA for the CDR3 is TGTGCCAGCAGCTTAGGGAACCTAAATGAGCAGTTCTTC. Its translation: CASSLGNLNEQFF.